This T cell receptor beta chain appears in the sequencing data of a study of PD-1 blockade in mismatch repair-deficient tumors. Whole-study results and caveats: Rapid post-treatment expansion, then contraction, generally preceding radiologic response, marked tumor-resident clones.

Measured with immunoSEQ multiplex PCR; TCRdb has only the in-frame clones, and not every one. Of roughly 120,000 clones detected, 88% appear once; the ten largest clones hold about 12%. V was cut by 4 bases and J by 6 bases, with 10 bases left in between. The CDR3 covers 13 residues. Mismatch repair deficiency was confirmed in all patients, by PCR or immunohistochemistry. Turning to this clone: The antigen remains undetermined.

The chain combines TRBV23-1 with TRBJ1-5; D ambiguous. Being an ORF, TRBV23-1 has a function that is uncertain. This material consisted of peripheral blood, taken approximately 73 weeks after starting pembrolizumab. This clonotype was obtained from an adult with mismatch repair-deficient cancer. CDR3 loop: CASSPSSGQPQHF. The CDR3 DNA reads as TGCGCCAGCAGTCCCTCTTCAGGTCAGCCCCAGCATTTT.